The 10 T cell receptor beta chains presented below share a single source sample, sequenced in a study of cytomegalovirus exposure and HLA in healthy donors. The study ran its PCR with 60 Vbeta and 13 Jbeta primers. Here immunoSEQ multiplex PCR was the method, and the copy in TCRdb shows in-frame clones only, minus some. Counted here are 150,000 to 200,000 clones, 62% occurring once; the ten biggest clones make up 2.5% to 3%. The sequenced sample consisted of PBMCs. The source is a man aged 35 to 55 in good health and CMV-seronegative.

The chain carries TRBV28 and TRBJ2-5, with 11 bases fitting TRBD2. Trimming took 5 bases from V and 4 from J; bases not matched to a gene: 6. Germline CDR1 reads MDHEN; CDR2 reads SYDVKM. There are 15 residues in the CDR3. CDR3 in DNA: TGTGCCAGCAGTCGTAGCGGGGGGGCCGGAGAGACCCAGTACTTC. This encodes CASSRSGGAGETQYF.

This clone came up a few times. V gene TRBV5-6 combines with J gene TRBJ2-3; 10 positions agree with TRBD2. CDR3 length equals 15 residues. V was pared by 0 bases and J by 7 bases, with 5 bases of the junction left unmatched. Germline V gene sequence: CDR1 SGHDT, CDR2 YYEEEE. CDR3 sequence reads: CASSLVAGGSHTQYF. CDR3 bases: TGTGCCAGCAGCTTGGTAGCGGGGGGCTCGCATACGCAGTATTTT.

The chain couples TRBV2 to TRBJ2-7, with a tentative D call TRBD1 (5 bases). Germline CDR1 SNHLY, CDR2 FYNNEI. The CDR3 spans 12 residues. With 7 bases removed from V and 3 bases from J, the gap between germline ends came to 10 bases. This CDR3 reads CASMGQSYEQYF. CDR3 DNA: TGTGCCAGCATGGGGCAAAGCTACGAGCAGTACTTC.

The rearrangement uses TRBV23-1 and TRBJ1-4; TRBD1 agrees at 10 bases. TRBV23-1 is known as an ORF, though its function is uncertain. The CDR3 spans 18 residues. V dropped 2 bases and J dropped 4; count of bases not matched to a gene: 10. Here the CDR3 DNA reads TGCGCCAGCAGTCAAAAGACAGGGGGCGAGGATTATAATGAAAAACTGTTTTTT. Amino acids: CASSQKTGGEDYNEKLFF.

This rearrangement joins TRBV19 to TRBJ2-1, with TRBD2 identical over 9 bases. The CDR3 covers 14 residues. Germline values: CDR1 LNHDA, CDR2 SQIVND (reference sequence). Trimming cost V 4 bases and J 7 bases; bases outside gene matches: 5. This chain's CDR3 is CASSKPSGKNEQFF. CDR3 bases: TGTGCCAGTAGTAAGCCTAGCGGGAAAAATGAGCAGTTCTTC.

The chain has TRBV30 and TRBJ2-7; D perhaps matches TRBD1 (5 bases). Germline CDR1 and CDR2: GTSNPN and SVGIG (reference sequence). Trimming left V 0 bases short and J 5 bases short, with 5 bases between. The CDR3 is 11 residues long. The DNA for the CDR3 is TGTGCCTGGAGTGTACAGGACGAGCAGTACTTC. Protein sequence: CAWSVQDEQYF.

The chain couples TRBV6-1 to TRBJ2-7, with TRBD1 matching over 9 bases. V lost 3 bases to trimming and J lost 6 bases; unmatched junction nucleotides: 3. The CDR3 runs to 13 residues. Germline assignment: CDR1 MNHNS and CDR2 SASEGT. The CDR3 DNA sequence: TGTGCCAGCAGTGATAAGGACAGGGGCGAGCAGTACTTC. Amino acids: CASSDKDRGEQYF.

This clone appeared once. The chain is built from TRBV19 and TRBJ1-4; 7 bases map to TRBD1. Trimming removed 4 bases from V and 2 bases from J; junction bases left unmatched: 16. The germline gives CDR1 LNHDA, CDR2 SQIVND (reference sequence). The CDR3 covers 19 residues. CDR3 bases: TGTGCCAGTAGTACTGCGACTAATCAAAGGGGGCTGACTAATGAAAAACTGTTTTTT. Amino acids: CASSTATNQRGLTNEKLFF.

This clone was counted between two and nine times. In DNA, the CDR3 is TGTGCCAGCAGAGCAGGATTTCCCTACGAGCAGTACTTC. Its protein product is CASRAGFPYEQYF. This chain joins TRBV28 and TRBJ2-7; D gene ambiguous. The V gene lost 6 bases and the J gene lost 2 bases, with 11 bases spanning the gap. The CDR3 spans 13 residues. Germline assignment: CDR1 MDHEN and CDR2 SYDVKM.

V is TRBV16 and J is TRBJ2-4, with 9 bases that match TRBD2. Losses at the gene ends were 4 bases for V and 6 bases for J; bases not matched to a gene: 10. Germline CDR1 and CDR2: KGHSY and FQNENV. The CDR3 contains 16 residues. CDR3 region: CASSLLEQRGANIQYF. CDR3 bases: TGTGCCAGCAGCCTCCTGGAGCAGCGGGGGGCAAACATTCAGTACTTC. Drawing the rest from reference TRBV16 and TRBJ2-4, the complete variable domain is GEEVAQTPKHLVRGEGQKAKLYCAPIKGHSYVFWYQQVLKNEFKFLISFQNENVFDETGMPKERFSAKCLPNSPCSLEIQATKLEDSAVYFCASSLLEQRGANIQYFGAGTRLSVL.